The T cell receptor (beta chain) described here comes from a study of blood T cell repertoires in COVID-19. Produced via immunoSEQ multiplex PCR; TCRdb's table is partial and in-frame only. The sample includes roughly 180,000 clones, approximately 84% of them seen just once. This clonotype was obtained from a woman aged 40 to 50 with acute COVID-19. Sequenced: PBMCs or T cells enriched from blood (not recorded which).

The CDR3 DNA follows: TGTGCCAGCAGCCAAGATTTTGTGGGGACAGCCTTACTTGGGGATACGCAGTATTTT. It translates to CASSQDFVGTALLGDTQYF. The chain uses TRBV3-1 (or the pseudogene TRBV3-2) and TRBJ2-3; 7 nucleotides align to TRBD1. Germline V gives CDR1 LGHDT, CDR2 YNNKEL (reference sequence). The V gene end was trimmed by 0 bases and the J gene end by 6 bases; junction bases not matched to a gene: 18. The CDR3 contains 19 residues.